The rows below give T cell receptor beta chains drawn from one sample of a study of beta chain features in type 1 diabetes. The method was immunoSEQ multiplex PCR; TCRdb's version includes in-frame clones alone and lacks a portion of them. This table has 250,000 to 350,000 clones, over 12% appearing once. Material: naive CD4+ T cells from blood. The receptor set was obtained from a young man with type 1 diabetes. CDR3s include the opening cysteine and the closing phenylalanine or tryptophan.

V	J	CDR3
TRBV11-2	TRBJ2-3	CASSPNLRLAGSTDTQYF
TRBV29-1	TRBJ2-7	CSVVEGPTGESPSGQYF
TRBV9	TRBJ2-5	CASSGTGVGETQYF
TRBV7-8	TRBJ2-1	CASSSPSGGAYNEQFF
TRBV11-2	TRBJ2-7	CASSLVHGSSYEQYF
TRBV5-6	TRBJ2-5	CASSFRLLVTQYF
TRBV29-1	TRBJ2-3	CSAGGGSSTDTQYF
TRBV7-2	TRBJ1-5	CASSLGGRGRVGNQPQHF
TRBV28	TRBJ2-1	CATLTAGANYNEQFF
TRBV18	TRBJ2-1	CASSPAAVYNEQFF
TRBV30	TRBJ1-5	CAWSPAGVQPQHF
TRBV27	TRBJ2-7	CASSLKRGTYEQYF
TRBV29-1	TRBJ2-7	CSASLWAGGYEQYF
TRBV9	TRBJ2-7	CASSVAGRSYEQYF
TRBV9	TRBJ2-1	CASSVEGSTGQFF
TRBV7-9	TRBJ2-3	CASSLLALDTQYF
TRBV5-1	TRBJ1-1	CASSLDRQGDSEAFF
TRBV2	TRBJ2-5	CASTMGRYQETQYF
TRBV28	TRBJ1-6	CASSFPAPGSPLHF
TRBV30	TRBJ2-4	CAWSLTRNIQYF
TRBV28	TRBJ2-5	CASSLSLAGVETQYF
TRBV29-1	TRBJ1-3	CSVTGSYQPGNTIYF
TRBV6-5	TRBJ1-2	CASSPGQPHYYGYTF
TRBV5-1	TRBJ2-5	CASSVGLAAQETQYF
TRBV7-2	TRBJ2-7	CASSQRLAGGGKDEQYF
TRBV5-1	TRBJ2-2	CASSLSLPSDTGELFF
TRBV18	TRBJ2-1	CASSPRTSGGKNEQFF
TRBV4-1	TRBJ2-1	CASSQPISRVGRIWVNEQFF
TRBV11-2	TRBJ2-2	CASSSWGGGGSGELFF
TRBV5-1	TRBJ1-2	CASQSAARGGYTF
TRBV19	TRBJ2-1	CASSRTASRGEQFF
TRBV19	TRBJ2-7	CASSTSLSYEQYF
TRBV29-1	TRBJ1-2	CSVEDGGYYGYTF
TRBV28	TRBJ1-1	CASTWAVNTEAFF
TRBV5-1	TRBJ2-5	CASSLHGLAQETQYF
TRBV30	TRBJ1-5	CAWSSLYSNQPQHF
TRBV25-1	TRBJ2-3	CASSDLTSGRARGDTQYF
TRBV9	TRBJ2-3	CASSTRDYTDTQYF
TRBV5-6	TRBJ1-5	CASSWGGKGRNQPQHF
TRBV5-1	TRBJ2-1	CASSLASGTGGVYEQFF
TRBV10-3	TRBJ2-7	CAIRDTGDEQYF
TRBV19	TRBJ2-4	CASSRTSPLAKNIQYF
TRBV2	TRBJ1-1	CASSVEGLATEAFF
TRBV28	TRBJ2-5	CASSLYPLGQFSSPYQETQYF
TRBV9	TRBJ1-2	CASSVGTSYGYTF
TRBV7-9	TRBJ2-1	CASSLAWGRTVNNEQFF
TRBV30	TRBJ1-1	CACPIGGSQMNTEAFF
TRBV29-1	TRBJ2-7	CSVGGSYEQYF
TRBV25-1	TRBJ2-1	CASSDHRKGDNEQFF
TRBV12-5	TRBJ2-2	CASATAGLTNTGELFF
TRBV7-2	TRBJ2-6	CASSYQTGSGANVLTF